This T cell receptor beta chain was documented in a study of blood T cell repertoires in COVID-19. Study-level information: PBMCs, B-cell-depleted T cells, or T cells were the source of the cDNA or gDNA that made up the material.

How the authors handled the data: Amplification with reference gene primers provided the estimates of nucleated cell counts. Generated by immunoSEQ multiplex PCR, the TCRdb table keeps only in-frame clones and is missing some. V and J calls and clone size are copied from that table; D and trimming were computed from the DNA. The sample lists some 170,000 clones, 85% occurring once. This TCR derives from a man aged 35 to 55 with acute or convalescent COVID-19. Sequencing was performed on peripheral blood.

For the CDR3, the DNA is TGCGCCAGCAGCTTGGGACAGGGGGCCCTCACTGAAGCTTTCTTT. It is translated as CASSLGQGALTEAFF. This chain links TRBV5-1 with TRBJ1-1, with 10 positions matching TRBD1. The trim removed 0 bases at V and 4 bases at J, leaving 3 bases unmatched. The CDR3 has 15 amino acids. Germline CDR1 SGHRS, CDR2 YFSETQ.